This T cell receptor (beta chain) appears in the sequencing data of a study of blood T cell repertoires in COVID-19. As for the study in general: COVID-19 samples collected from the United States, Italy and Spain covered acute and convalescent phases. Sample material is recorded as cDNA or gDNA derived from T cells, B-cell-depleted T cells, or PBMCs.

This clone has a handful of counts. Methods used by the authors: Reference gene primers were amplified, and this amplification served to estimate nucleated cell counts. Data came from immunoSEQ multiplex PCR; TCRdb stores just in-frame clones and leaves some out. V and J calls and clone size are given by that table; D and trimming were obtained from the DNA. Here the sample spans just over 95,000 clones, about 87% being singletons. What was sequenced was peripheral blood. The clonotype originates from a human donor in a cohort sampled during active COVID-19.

CDR3 coding DNA: TGTGCCAGCAGCGTAGAAGACAGGGAAACATACGAGCAGTACTTC. Encoded protein: CASSVEDRETYEQYF. V usage is TRBV9 and J usage is TRBJ2-7; 7 bases align to TRBD1. Germline CDR1 reads SGDLS; CDR2 reads YYNGEE. The CDR3 covers 15 residues. J gave up 4 bases and V 0 bases, and 7 bases lay outside the gene matches.